This TCR beta chain was observed in a study of long-term antiretroviral therapy in people with HIV. Study-wide results and caveats: Although diversity increased after ART, it remained lower than in transplant donor controls. Repertoires from HIV showed CDR3 length ranges narrower than those of controls. Clones that had undergone expansion before ART prevailed in the repertoire throughout all time points.

To note about this clone: What it binds is unknown.

Researchers report immunoSEQ v3.0 was run at survey level. Only in-frame clones appear in the TCRdb table, and some are missing; sequencing was by immunoSEQ multiplex PCR. The profile shows roughly 20,000 clones, about 85% of them singletons. The source material was unsorted PBMCs, sampled 4 years after starting antiretroviral therapy. The TCR originated in a man between 18 and 29 years old with HIV.

The CDR3 protein is CASSQPGTSGGNEQFF. DNA of the CDR3: TGTGCCAGCAGCCAGCCCGGGACTAGCGGGGGGAATGAGCAGTTCTTC. The chain has TRBV7-9 and TRBJ2-1; 15 bases are a match to TRBD2. The CDR3 has 16 residues. Germline CDR1 SEHNR, CDR2 FQNEAQ (reference sequence). With 5 bases clipped from V and 7 bases from J, the junction kept 6 bases outside the gene matches.